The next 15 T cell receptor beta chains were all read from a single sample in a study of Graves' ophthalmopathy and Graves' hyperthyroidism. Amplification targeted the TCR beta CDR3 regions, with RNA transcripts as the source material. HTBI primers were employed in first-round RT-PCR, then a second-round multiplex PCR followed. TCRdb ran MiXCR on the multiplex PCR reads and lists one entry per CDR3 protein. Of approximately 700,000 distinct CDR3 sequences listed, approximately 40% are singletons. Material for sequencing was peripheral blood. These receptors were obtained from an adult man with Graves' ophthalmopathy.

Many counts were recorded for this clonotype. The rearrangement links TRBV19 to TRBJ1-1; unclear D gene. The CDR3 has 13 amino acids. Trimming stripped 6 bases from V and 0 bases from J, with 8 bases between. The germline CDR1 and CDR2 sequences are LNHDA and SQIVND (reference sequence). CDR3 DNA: TGTGCCAGTAGCGCGGGGTTGAACACTGAAGCTTTCTTT. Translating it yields CASSAGLNTEAFF. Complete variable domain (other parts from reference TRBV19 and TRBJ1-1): DGGITQSPKYLFRKEGQNVTLSCEQNLNHDAMYWYRQDPGQGLRLIYYSQIVNDFQKGDIAEGYSVSREKKESFPLTVTSAQKNPTAFYLCASSAGLNTEAFFGQGTRLTVV.

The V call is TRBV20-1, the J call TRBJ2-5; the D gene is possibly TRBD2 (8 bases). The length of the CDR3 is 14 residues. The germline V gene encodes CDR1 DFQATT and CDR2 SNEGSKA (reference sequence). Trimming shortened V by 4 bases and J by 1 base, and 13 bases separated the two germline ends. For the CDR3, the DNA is TGCAGTGCTACGGGGGGGACAGTCCAAGAGACCCAGTACTTC. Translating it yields CSATGGTVQETQYF.

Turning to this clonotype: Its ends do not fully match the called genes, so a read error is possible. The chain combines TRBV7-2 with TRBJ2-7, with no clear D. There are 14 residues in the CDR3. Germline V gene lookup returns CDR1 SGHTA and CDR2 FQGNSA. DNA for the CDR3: TGTGCCAGCAGCTTAGATCCACGTTCCTACGAGCAGTGCTTC. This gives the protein CASSLDPRSYEQCF.

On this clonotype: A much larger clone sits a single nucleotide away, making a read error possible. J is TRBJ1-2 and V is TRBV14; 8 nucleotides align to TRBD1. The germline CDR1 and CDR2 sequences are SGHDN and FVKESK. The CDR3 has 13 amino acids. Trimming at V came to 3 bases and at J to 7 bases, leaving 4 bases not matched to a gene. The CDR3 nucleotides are TGTGCCAGCAGCCAGGACAGGGACTGTGGCTACACCTTC. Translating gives CASSQDRDCGYTF. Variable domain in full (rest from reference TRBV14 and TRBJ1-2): EAGVTQFPSHSVIEKGQTVTLRCDPISGHDNLYWYRRVMGKEIKFLLHFVKESKQDESGMPNNRFLAERTGGTYSTLKVQPAELEDSGVYFCASSQDRDCGYTFGSGTRLTVV.

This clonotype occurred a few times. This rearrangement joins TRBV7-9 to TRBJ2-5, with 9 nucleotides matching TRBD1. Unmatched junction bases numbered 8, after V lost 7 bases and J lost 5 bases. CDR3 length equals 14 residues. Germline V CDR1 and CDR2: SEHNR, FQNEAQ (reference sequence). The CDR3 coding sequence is TGTGCCAGCATACAGGGGGCTGGGGAGGAGACCCAGTACTTC. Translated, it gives CASIQGAGEETQYF.

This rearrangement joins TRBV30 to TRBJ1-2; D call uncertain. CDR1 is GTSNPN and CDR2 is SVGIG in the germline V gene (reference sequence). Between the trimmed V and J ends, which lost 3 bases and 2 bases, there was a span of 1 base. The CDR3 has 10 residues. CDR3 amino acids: CAWRNYGYTF. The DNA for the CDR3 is TGTGCCTGGAGGAACTATGGCTACACCTTC. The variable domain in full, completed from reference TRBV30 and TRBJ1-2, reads SQTIHQWPATLVQPVGSPLSLECTVEGTSNPNLYWYRQAAGRGLQLLFYSVGIGQISSEVPQNLSASRPQDRQFILSSKKLLLSDSGFYLCAWRNYGYTFGSGTRLTVV.

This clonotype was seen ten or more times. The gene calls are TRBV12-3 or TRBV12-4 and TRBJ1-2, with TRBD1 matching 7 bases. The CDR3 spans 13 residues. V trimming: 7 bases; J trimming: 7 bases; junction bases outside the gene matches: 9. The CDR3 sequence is CASIGYRGGGYTF. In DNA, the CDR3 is TGTGCCAGCATCGGCTACAGGGGCGGTGGCTACACCTTC.

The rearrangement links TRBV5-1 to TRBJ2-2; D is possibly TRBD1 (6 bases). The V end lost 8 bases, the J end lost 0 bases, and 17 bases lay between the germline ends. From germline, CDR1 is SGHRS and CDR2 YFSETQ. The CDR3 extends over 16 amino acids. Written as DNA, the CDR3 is TGCGCCAGTGGAGTTCACAGGGTCCCGAACACCGGGGAGCTGTTTTTT. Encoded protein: CASGVHRVPNTGELFF. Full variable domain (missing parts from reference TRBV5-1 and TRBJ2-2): KAGVTQTPRYLIKTRGQQVTLSCSPISGHRSVSWYQQTPGQGLQFLFEYFSETQRNKGNFPGRFSGRQFSNSRSEMNVSTLELGDSALYLCASGVHRVPNTGELFFGEGSRLTVL.

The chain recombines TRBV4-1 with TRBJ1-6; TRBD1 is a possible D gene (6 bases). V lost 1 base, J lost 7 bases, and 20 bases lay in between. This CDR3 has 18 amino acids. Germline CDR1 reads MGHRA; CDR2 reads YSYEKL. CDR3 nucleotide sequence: TGCGCCAGCAGCCAAGGCGGGATAGAGGGGGGAAGGAATTCACCCCTCCACTTT. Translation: CASSQGGIEGGRNSPLHF.

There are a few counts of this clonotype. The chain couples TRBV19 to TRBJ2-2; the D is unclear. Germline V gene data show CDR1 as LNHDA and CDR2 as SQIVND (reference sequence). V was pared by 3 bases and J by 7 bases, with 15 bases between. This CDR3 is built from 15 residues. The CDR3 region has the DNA TGTGCCAGTAGTATCTATATGAGTTCGGGCGGGGAGCTGTTTTTT. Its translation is CASSIYMSSGGELFF.

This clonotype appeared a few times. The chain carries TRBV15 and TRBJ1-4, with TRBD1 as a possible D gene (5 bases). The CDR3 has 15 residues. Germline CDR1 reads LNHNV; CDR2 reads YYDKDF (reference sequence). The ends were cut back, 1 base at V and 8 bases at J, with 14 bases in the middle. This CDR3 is CATSRGRGSLEKLFF. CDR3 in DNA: TGTGCCACCAGCAGAGGCCGGGGGTCTTTGGAAAAACTGTTTTTT.

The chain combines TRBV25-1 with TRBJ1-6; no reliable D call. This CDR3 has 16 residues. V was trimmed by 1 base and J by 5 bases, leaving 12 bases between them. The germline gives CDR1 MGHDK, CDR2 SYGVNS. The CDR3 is CASSEWEESNNSPLHF. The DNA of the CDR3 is TGTGCCAGCAGTGAATGGGAGGAGTCAAATAATTCACCCCTCCACTTT.

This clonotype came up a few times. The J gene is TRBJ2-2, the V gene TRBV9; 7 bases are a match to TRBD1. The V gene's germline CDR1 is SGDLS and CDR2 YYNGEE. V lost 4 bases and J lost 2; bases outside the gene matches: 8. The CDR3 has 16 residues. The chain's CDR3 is CASSTRQGRNTGELFF. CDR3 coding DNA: TGTGCCAGCAGCACACGACAGGGTAGAAACACCGGGGAGCTGTTTTTT.

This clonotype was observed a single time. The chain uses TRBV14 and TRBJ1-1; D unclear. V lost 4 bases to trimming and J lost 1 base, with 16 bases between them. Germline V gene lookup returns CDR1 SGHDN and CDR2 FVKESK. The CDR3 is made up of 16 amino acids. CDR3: CASSPLQTHENTEAFF. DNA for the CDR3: TGTGCCAGCAGCCCTCTCCAGACACACGAGAACACTGAAGCTTTCTTT.

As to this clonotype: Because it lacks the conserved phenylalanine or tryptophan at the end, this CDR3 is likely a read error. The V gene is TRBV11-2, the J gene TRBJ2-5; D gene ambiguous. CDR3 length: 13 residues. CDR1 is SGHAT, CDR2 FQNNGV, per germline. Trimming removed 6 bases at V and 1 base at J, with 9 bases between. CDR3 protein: CASSFSIQETQYC. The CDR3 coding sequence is TGTGCCAGCAGTTTTTCTATCCAAGAGACCCAGTACTGC.